This T cell receptor beta chain stems from a study of cytomegalovirus exposure and HLA in healthy donors. This CDR3 has 11 residues. The germline CDR1 and CDR2 sequences are DFQATT and SNEGSKA (reference sequence). Trimming cost V 6 bases and J 6 bases; bases outside gene matches: 3. Remarks on this clone: Its antigen is unidentified.

The PCR employed 60 Vbeta primers together with 13 Jbeta primers. Profiling relied on immunoSEQ multiplex PCR, and the TCRdb table lists in-frame clones only, not all of them. Of more than 110,000 clones in the sample, roughly three quarters are singletons; the top ten hold 4.5% to 6%. General study findings and limits: Reports indicated that the classifier achieved high specificity and sensitivity in diagnosing cytomegalovirus status.

The sequence came from a woman between 45 and 60 years old in good health and CMV-seronegative. The genes are TRBV20-1 and TRBJ2-7; 9 nucleotides line up with TRBD1. Source material: PBMCs. The DNA of the CDR3 is TGCAGTGCCACGACAGGGGGCGAGCAGTACTTC. Protein product: CSATTGGEQYF.